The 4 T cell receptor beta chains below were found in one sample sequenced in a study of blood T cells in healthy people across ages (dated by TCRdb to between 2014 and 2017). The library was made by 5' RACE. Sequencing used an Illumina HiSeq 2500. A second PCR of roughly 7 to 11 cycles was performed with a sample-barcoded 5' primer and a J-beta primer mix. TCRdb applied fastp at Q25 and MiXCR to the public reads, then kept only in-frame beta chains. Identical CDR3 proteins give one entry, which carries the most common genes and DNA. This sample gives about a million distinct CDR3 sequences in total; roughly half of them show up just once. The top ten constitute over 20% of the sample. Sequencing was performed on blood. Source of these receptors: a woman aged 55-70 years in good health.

In DNA form, the CDR3 reads TGTGCCAGCAGGAGTAGTGCGGGCCCCTCCTACGAGCAGTACTTC. Translated, it gives CASRSSAGPSYEQYF. This rearrangement joins TRBV2 to TRBJ2-7; weak D call: TRBD2 (5 bases). The CDR3 is 15 residues long. Germline CDR1 and CDR2: SNHLY and FYNNEI. The ends were cut back, 6 bases at V and 0 bases at J, with 15 bases in the middle.

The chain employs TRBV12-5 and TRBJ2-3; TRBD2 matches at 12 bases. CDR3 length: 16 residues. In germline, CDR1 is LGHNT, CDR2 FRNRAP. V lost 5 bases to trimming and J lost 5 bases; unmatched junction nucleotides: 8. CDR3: CASGARTSGKVDTQYF. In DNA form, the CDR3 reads TGTGCTAGTGGTGCCCGGACTAGCGGGAAGGTAGATACGCAGTATTTT. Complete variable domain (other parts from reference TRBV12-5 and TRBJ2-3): DARVTQTPRHKVTEMGQEVTMRCQPILGHNTVFWYRQTMMQGLELLAYFRNRAPLDDSGMPKDRFSAEMPDATLATLKIQPSEPRDSAVYFCASGARTSGKVDTQYFGPGTRLTVL.

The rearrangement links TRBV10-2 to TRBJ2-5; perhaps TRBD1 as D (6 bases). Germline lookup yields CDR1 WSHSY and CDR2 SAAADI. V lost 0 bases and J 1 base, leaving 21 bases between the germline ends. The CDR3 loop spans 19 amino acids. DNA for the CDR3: TGCGCCAGCAGTGAGTCGTTGATAGGGGGACCATCGGGCCAAGAGACCCAGTACTTC. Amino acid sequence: CASSESLIGGPSGQETQYF.

The CDR3 is CSVLTGWNSPLHF. CDR3 DNA sequence: TGCAGCGTCCTTACAGGGTGGAATTCACCCCTCCACTTT. This chain links TRBV29-1 with TRBJ1-6; the D gene is possibly TRBD1 (6 bases). The germline gives CDR1 SQVTM, CDR2 ANQGSEA. Trimming left V 6 bases short and J 7 bases short, with 13 bases between. This CDR3 has 13 amino acids.